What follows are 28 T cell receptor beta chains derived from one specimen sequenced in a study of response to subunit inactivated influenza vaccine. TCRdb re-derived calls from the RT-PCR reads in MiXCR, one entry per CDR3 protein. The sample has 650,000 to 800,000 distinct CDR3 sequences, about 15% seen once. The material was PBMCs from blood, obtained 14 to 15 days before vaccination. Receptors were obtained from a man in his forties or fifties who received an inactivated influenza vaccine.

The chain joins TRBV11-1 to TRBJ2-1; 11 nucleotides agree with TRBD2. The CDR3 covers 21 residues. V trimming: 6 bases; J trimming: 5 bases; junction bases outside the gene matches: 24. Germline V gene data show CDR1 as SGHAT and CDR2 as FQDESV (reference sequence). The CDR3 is CASSRNPFSGRASSGHNEQFF. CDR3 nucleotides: TGTGCCAGCAGTCGGAATCCTTTTAGCGGGAGGGCTTCTTCTGGTCACAATGAGCAGTTCTTC.

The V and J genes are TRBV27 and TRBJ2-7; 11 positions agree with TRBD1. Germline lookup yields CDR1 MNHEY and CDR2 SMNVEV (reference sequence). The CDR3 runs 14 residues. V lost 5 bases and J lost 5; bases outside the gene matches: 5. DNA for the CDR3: TGTGCCAGCAGTATCAGGACAGGGGGCGACGAGCAGTACTTC. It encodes CASSIRTGGDEQYF.

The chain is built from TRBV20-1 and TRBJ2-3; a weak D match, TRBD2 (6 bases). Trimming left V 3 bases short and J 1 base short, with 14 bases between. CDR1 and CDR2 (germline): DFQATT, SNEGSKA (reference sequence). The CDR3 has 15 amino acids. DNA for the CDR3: TGCAGTGCTAGCCAACTAGCTTACGGCACAGATACGCAGTATTTT. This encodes CSASQLAYGTDTQYF.

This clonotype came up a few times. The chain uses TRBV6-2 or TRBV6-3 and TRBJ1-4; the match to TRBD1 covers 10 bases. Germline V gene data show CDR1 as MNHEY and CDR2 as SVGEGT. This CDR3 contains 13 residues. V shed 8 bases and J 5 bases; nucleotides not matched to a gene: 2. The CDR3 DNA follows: TGTGCCAGCGCGGGACAGGGGAATGAAAAACTGTTTTTT. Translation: CASAGQGNEKLFF.

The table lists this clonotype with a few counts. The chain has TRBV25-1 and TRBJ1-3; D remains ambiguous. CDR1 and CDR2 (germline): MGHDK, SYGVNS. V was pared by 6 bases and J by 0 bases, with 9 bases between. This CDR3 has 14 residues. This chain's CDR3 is CASRGNPSGNTIYF. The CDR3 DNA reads TGTGCCAGCAGAGGGAACCCCTCTGGAAACACCATATATTTT.

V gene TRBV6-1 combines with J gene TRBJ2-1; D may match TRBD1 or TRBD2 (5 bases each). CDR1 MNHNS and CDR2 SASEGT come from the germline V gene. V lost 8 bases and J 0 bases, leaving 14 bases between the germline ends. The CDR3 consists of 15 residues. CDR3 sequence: CASPRAGPSYNEQFF. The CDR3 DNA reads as TGTGCCAGCCCCAGGGCGGGCCCCTCCTACAATGAGCAGTTCTTC.

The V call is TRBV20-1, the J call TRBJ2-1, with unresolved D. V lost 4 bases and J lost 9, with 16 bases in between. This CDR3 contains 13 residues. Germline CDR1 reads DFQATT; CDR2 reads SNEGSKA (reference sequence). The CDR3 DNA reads TGCAGTGCTACCCGAGGCTGGGTGGGTGAGCAGTTCTTC. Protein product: CSATRGWVGEQFF.

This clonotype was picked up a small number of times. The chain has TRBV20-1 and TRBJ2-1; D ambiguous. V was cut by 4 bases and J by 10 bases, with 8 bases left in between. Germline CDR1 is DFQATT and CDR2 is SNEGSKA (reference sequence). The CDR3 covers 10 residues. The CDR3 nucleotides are TGCAGTGCTAAGGGTGGGGAGCAGTTCTTC. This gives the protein CSAKGGEQFF.

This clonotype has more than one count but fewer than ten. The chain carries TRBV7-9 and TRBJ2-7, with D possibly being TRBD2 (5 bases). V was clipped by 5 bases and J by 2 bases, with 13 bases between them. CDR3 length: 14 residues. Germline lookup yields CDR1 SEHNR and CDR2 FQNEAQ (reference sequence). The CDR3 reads CASSPGNGAYEQYF. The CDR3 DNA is TGTGCCAGCAGCCCGGGAAACGGGGCCTACGAGCAGTACTTC.

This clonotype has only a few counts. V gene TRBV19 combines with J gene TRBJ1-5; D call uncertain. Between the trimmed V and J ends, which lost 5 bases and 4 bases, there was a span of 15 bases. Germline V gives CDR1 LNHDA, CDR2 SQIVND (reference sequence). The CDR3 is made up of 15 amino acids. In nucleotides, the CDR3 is TGTGCCAGTAGTCACGGGCCGGCCCTAAATCAGCCCCAGCATTTT. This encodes CASSHGPALNQPQHF.

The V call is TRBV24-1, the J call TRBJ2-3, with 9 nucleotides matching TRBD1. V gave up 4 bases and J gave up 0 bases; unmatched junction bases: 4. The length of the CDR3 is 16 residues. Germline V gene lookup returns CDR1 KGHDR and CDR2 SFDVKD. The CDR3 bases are TGTGCCACCAGTGACAAGGACAGGGGTAGCACAGATACGCAGTATTTT. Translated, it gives CATSDKDRGSTDTQYF.

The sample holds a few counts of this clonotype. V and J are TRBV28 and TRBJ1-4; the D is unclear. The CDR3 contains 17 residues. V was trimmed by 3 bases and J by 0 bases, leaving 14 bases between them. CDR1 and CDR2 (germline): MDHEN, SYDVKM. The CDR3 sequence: CASSFPRGVTTNEKLFF. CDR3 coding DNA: TGTGCCAGCAGTTTCCCCCGGGGAGTTACAACTAATGAAAAACTGTTTTTT.

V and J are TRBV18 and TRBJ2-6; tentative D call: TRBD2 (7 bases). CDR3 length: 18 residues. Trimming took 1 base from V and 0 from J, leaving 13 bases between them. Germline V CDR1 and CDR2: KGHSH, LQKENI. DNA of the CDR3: TGTGCCAGCTCACCACGGGGGGGGACAACCTCTGGGGCCAACGTCCTGACTTTC. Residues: CASSPRGGTTSGANVLTF. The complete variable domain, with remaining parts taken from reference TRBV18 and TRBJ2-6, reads NAGVMQNPRHLVRRRGQEARLRCSPMKGHSHVYWYRQLPEEGLKFMVYLQKENIIDESGMPKERFSAEFPKEGPSILRIQQVVRGDSAAYFCASSPRGGTTSGANVLTFGAGSRLTVL.

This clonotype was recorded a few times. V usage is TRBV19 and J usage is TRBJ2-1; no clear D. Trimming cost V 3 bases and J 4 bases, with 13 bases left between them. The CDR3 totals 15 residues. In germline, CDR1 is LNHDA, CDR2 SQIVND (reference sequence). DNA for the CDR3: TGTGCCAGTAGTATCCTCCAATCCCCTTACAATGAGCAGTTCTTC. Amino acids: CASSILQSPYNEQFF.

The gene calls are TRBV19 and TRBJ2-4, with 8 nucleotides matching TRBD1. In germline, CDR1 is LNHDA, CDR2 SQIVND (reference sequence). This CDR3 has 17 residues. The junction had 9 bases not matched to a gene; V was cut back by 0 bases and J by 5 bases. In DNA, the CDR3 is TGTGCCAGTAGTATAGACGGGGCAGGGGGCGACCAAAACATTCAGTACTTC. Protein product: CASSIDGAGGDQNIQYF.

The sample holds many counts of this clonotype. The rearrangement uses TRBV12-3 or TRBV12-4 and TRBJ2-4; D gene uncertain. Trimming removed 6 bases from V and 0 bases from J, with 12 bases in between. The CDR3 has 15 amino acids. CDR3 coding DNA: TGTGCCAGCAGCCAGCAGTTACTAGCCAAAAACATTCAGTACTTC. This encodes CASSQQLLAKNIQYF.

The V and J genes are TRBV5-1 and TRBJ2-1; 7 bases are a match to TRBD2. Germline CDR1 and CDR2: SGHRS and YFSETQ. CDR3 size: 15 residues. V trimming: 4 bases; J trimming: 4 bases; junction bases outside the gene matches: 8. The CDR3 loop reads CASSSGTEPYNEQFF. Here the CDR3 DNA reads TGCGCCAGCAGCAGCGGGACGGAACCTTACAATGAGCAGTTCTTC.

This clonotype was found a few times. The CDR3 bases are TGCGCCAGCAGCCAAGCGGGAGCGGGCTACAATGAGCAGTTCTTC. This gives the protein CASSQAGAGYNEQFF. This chain joins TRBV4-3 and TRBJ2-1; maybe TRBD2 (6 bases). Trimming cost V 1 base and J 3 bases, with 10 bases left between them. The germline V gene has CDR1 LGHNA and CDR2 YSLEER. The CDR3 has 15 amino acids.

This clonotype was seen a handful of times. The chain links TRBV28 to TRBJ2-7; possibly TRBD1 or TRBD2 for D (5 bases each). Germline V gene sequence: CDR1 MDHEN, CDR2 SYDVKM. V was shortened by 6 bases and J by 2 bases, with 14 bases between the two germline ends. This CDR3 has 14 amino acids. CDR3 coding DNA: TGTGCCAGCAGAACCGGGACCGCAACCTACGAGCAGTACTTC. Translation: CASRTGTATYEQYF.

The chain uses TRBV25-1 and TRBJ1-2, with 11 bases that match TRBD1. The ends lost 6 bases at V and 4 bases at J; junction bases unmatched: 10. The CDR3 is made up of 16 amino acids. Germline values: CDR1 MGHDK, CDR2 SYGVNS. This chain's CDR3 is CASRKGDRGFRYGYTF. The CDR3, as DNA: TGTGCCAGCAGGAAAGGGGACAGGGGGTTTCGCTATGGCTACACCTTC.

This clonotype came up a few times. DNA of the CDR3: TGTGCCAGCAGCTTAGCACTAGCGGGGTACGAGCAGTACTTC. Translating gives CASSLALAGYEQYF. This rearrangement joins TRBV7-9 to TRBJ2-7; 10 bases are a match to TRBD2. Germline V gene lookup returns CDR1 SEHNR and CDR2 FQNEAQ (reference sequence). Germline trimming cut 0 bases from V and 4 bases from J; bases unmatched to any gene: 0. The CDR3 runs to 14 residues.

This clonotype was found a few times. DNA for the CDR3: TGTGCCAGCAGCCGGGACAGGGTGAATCCACCCCTCCACTTT. Translation: CASSRDRVNPPLHF. J is TRBJ1-6 and V is TRBV2; 9 bases fit TRBD1. Unmatched junction bases numbered 8, after V lost 6 bases and J lost 11 bases. This CDR3 has 14 amino acids. Germline V gene data show CDR1 as SNHLY and CDR2 as FYNNEI.

Written as DNA, the CDR3 is TGTGCCAGCAGTGGGACTGGTGGGAGCAATCAGCCCCAGCATTTT. Protein product: CASSGTGGSNQPQHF. This chain joins TRBV28 and TRBJ1-5; D is possibly TRBD1 (5 bases). Germline lookup yields CDR1 MDHEN and CDR2 SYDVKM. V lost 5 bases and J 1 base, leaving 12 bases between the germline ends. The CDR3 loop spans 15 amino acids.

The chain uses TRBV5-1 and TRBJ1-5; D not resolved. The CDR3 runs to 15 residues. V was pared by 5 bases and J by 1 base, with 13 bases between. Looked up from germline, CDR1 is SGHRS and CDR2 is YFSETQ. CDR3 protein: CASRNEGRSNQPQHF. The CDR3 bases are TGCGCCAGCAGAAACGAAGGGAGAAGCAATCAGCCCCAGCATTTT.

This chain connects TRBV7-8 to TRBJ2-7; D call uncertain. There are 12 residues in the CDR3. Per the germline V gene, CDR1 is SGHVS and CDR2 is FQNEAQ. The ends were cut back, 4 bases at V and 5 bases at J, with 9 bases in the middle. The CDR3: CASSSTPHEQYF. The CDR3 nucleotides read TGTGCCAGCAGCTCCACCCCCCACGAGCAGTACTTC.

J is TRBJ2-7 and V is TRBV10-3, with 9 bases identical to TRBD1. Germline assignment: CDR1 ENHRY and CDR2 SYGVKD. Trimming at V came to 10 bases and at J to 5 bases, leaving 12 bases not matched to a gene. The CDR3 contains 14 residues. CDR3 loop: CATHVRTGVDEQYF. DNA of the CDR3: TGTGCCACTCACGTTAGGACAGGGGTCGACGAGCAGTACTTC.

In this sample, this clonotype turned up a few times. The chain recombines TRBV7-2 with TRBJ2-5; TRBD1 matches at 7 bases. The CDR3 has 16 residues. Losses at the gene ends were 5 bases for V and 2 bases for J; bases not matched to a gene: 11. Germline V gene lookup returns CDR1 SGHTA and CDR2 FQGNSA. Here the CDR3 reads CASSPSGQTTQETQYF. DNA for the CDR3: TGTGCCAGCAGCCCATCGGGACAGACAACTCAAGAGACCCAGTACTTC.

DNA for the CDR3: TGTGCCAGCTCCCACTCAGGGCCCCGAGACACCGGGGAGCTGTTTTTT. Translated: CASSHSGPRDTGELFF. V is TRBV12-3 or TRBV12-4 and J is TRBJ2-2; the D gene is possibly TRBD1 (5 bases). V was clipped by 8 bases and J by 3 bases, with 19 bases between them. CDR3 length equals 16 residues.